This section outlines one T cell receptor beta chain sequence together with its context. The data were taken from a study of blood T cell repertoires in COVID-19. Study-wide context: Specimens from acute and convalescent COVID-19 originated in the United States, Italy and Spain.

The germline gives CDR1 LNHNV, CDR2 YYDKDF (reference sequence). Trimming cost V 5 bases and J 4 bases; bases outside gene matches: 5. CDR3 length: 14 residues. Original handling: Estimation of nucleated cell counts was performed using reference gene primer amplification. Clones were read by immunoSEQ multiplex PCR, and TCRdb kept only the in-frame ones, dropping some. V and J calls and clone size come straight from that table; D and trimming were deduced from the DNA. The table shows 150,000 to 200,000 clones, with approximately 80% occurring only once. Those who participated ranged in age from roughly 18 to 89 years and resided in about two dozen US areas. Cohort assignment relied on participant-reported clinical history.

This chain uses TRBV15 with TRBJ1-5; 7 positions match TRBD1. This sequence was found in a man aged 50 or older who had recovered from COVID-19. Material for sequencing was PBMCs or T cells enriched from blood (not recorded which). The CDR3 nucleotides are TGTGCCACCAGCGGTGCAGGGGGAAATCAGCCCCAGCATTTT. It translates to CATSGAGGNQPQHF.